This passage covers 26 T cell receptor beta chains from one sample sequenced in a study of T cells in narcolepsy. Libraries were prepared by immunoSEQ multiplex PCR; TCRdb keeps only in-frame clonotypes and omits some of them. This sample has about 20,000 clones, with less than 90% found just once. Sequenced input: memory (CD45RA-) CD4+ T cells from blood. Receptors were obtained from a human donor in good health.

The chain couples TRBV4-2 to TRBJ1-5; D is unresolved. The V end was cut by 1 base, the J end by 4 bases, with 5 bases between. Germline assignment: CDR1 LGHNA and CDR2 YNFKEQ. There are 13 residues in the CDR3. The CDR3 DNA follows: TGTGCCAGCAGCCAAGGTGGTAATCAGCCCCAGCATTTT. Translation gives CASSQGGNQPQHF.

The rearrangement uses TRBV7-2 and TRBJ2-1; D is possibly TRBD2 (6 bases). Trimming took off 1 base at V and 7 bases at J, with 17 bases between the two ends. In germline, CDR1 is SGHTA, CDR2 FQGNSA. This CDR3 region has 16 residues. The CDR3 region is CASSLGLSGPGNEQFF. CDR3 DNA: TGTGCCAGCAGCTTAGGTCTTAGCGGCCCCGGGAATGAGCAGTTCTTC.

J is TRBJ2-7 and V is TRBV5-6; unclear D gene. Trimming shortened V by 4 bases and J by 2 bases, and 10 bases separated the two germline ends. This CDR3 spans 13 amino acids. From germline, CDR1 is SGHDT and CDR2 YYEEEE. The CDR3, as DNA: TGTGCCAGCAGCCGTGACTGGACCTACGAGCAGTACTTC. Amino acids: CASSRDWTYEQYF.

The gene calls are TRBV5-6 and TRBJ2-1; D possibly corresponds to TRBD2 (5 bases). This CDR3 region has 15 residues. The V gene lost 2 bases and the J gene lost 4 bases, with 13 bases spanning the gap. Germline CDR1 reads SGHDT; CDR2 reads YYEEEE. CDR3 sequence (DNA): TGTGCCAGCAGCTTCGGACTTTCCCAGTACAATGAGCAGTTCTTC. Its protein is CASSFGLSQYNEQFF.

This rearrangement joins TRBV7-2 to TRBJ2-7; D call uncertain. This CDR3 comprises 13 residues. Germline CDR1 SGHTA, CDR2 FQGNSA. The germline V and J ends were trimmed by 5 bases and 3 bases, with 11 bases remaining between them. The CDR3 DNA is TGTGCCAGCAGCACCTCGACCAGCTACGAGCAGTACTTC. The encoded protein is CASSTSTSYEQYF.

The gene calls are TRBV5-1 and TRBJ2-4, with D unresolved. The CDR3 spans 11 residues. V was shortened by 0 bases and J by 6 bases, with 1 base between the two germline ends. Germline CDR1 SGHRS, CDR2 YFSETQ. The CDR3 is CASSLGNIQYF. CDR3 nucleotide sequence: TGCGCCAGCAGCTTGGGAAACATTCAGTACTTC.

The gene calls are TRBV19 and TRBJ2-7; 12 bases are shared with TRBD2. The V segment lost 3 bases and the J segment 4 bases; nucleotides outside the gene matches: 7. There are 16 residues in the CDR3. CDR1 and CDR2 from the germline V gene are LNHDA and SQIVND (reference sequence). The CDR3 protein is CASSISASGGAYEQYF. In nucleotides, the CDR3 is TGTGCCAGTAGTATTTCAGCTAGCGGGGGGGCGTACGAGCAGTACTTC.

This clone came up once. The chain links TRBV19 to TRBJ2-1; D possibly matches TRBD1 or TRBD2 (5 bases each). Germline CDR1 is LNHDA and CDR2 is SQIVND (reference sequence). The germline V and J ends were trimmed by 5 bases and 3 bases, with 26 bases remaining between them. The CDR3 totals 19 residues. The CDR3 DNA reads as TGTGCCAGTAGTCCCCTGGGGAGAAAAGGGGTCGGGGACTACAATGAGCAGTTCTTC. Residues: CASSPLGRKGVGDYNEQFF.

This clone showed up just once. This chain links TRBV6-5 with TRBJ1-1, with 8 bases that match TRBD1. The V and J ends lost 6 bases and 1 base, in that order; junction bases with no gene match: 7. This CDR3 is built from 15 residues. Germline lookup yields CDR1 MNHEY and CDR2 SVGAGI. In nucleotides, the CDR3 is TGTGCCAGCAGGGACAGGGACGATCCGAACACTGAAGCTTTCTTT. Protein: CASRDRDDPNTEAFF.

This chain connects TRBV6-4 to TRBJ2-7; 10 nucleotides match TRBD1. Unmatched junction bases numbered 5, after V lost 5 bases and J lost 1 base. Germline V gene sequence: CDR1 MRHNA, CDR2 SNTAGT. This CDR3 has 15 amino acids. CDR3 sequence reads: CASSPVGQGSYEQYF. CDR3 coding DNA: TGTGCCAGCAGTCCCGTGGGACAGGGGTCCTACGAGCAGTACTTC.

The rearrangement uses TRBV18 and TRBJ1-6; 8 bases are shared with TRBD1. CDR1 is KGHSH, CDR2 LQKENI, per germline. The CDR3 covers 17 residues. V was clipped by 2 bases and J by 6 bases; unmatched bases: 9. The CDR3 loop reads CASSPSRAGQGNSPLHF. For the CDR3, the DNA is TGTGCCAGCTCACCAAGTCGGGCCGGACAGGGTAATTCACCCCTCCACTTT.

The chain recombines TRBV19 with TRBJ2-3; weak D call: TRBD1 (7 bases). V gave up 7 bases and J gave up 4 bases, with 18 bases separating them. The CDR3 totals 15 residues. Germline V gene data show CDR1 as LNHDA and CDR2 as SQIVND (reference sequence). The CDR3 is CASMRAGGPSDTQYF. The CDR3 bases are TGTGCCAGTATGAGGGCAGGGGGGCCTTCAGATACGCAGTATTTT.

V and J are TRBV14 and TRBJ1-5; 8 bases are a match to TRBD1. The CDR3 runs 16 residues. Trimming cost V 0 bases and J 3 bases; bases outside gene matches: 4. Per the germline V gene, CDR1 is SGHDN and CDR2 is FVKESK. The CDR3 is CASSQEGTGINQPQHF. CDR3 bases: TGTGCCAGCAGCCAAGAAGGGACAGGAATCAATCAGCCCCAGCATTTT.

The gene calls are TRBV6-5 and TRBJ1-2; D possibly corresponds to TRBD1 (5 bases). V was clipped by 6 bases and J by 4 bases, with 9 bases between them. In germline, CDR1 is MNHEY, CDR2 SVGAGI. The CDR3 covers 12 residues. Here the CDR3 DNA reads TGTGCCAGCAGCGAACAGGTCTATGGCTACACCTTC. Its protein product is CASSEQVYGYTF.

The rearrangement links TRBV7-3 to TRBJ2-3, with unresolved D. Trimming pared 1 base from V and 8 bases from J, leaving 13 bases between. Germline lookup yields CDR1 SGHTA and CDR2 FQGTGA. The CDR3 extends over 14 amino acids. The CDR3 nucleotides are TGTGCCAGCAGCTTAATGTTCGATGGCCGTACGCAGTATTTT. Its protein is CASSLMFDGRTQYF.

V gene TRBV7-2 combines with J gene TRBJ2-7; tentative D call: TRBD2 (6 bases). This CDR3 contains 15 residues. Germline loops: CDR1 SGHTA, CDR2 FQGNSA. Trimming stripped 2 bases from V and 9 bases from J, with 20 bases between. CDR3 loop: CASSLNPGGASAQYF. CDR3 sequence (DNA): TGTGCCAGCAGCTTAAATCCTGGAGGGGCGAGCGCGCAGTACTTC.

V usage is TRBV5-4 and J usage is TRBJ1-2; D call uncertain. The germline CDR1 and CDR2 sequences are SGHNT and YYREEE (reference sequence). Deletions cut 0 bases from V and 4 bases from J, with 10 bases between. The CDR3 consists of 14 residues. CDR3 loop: CASSLAEGSYGYTF. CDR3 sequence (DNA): TGTGCCAGCAGCTTGGCCGAGGGCTCCTATGGCTACACCTTC.

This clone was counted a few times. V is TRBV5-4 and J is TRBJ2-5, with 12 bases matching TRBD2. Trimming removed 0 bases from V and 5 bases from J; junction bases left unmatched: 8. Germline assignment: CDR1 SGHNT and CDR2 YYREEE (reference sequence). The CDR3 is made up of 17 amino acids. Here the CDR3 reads CASSLASGGARGETQYF. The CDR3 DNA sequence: TGTGCCAGCAGCTTGGCTAGCGGGGGGGCCCGGGGGGAGACCCAGTACTTC.

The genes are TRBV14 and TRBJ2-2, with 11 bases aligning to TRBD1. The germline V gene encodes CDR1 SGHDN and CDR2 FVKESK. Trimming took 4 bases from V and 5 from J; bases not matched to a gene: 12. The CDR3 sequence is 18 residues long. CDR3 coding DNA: TGTGCCAGCAGCCCGATTCGGGGGACAGGGGGTTTAACCGGGGAGCTGTTTTTT. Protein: CASSPIRGTGGLTGELFF.

The CDR3 sequence: CASSNGYEQFF. CDR3 DNA sequence: TGTGCCAGCAGTAACGGATATGAGCAGTTCTTC. This sequence joins TRBV27 and TRBJ2-1; D is undetermined. Trimming shortened V by 5 bases and J by 8 bases, and 7 bases separated the two germline ends. Germline V gene sequence: CDR1 MNHEY, CDR2 SMNVEV (reference sequence). The CDR3 totals 11 residues.

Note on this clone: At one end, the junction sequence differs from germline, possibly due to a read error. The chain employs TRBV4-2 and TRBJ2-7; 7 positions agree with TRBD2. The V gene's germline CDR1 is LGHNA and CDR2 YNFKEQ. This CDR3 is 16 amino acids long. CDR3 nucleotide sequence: TGTGCCAGCAGCCAAGATATGGGCGGGAGCTCCTACGGGCAGTACTTC. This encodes CASSQDMGGSSYGQYF.

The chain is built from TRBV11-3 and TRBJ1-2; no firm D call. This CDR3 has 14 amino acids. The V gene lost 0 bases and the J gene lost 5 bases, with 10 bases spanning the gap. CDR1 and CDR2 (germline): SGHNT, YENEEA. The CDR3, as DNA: TGTGCCAGCAGCTTAGATCAAAGGGTTTATGGCTACACCTTC. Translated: CASSLDQRVYGYTF.

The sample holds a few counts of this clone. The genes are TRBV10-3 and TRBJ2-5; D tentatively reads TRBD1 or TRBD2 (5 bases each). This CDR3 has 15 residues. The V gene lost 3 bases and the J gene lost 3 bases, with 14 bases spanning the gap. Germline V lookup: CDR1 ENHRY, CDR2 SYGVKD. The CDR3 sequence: CAISDSPGAEETQYF. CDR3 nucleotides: TGTGCCATCAGTGACTCCCCCGGGGCCGAAGAGACCCAGTACTTC.

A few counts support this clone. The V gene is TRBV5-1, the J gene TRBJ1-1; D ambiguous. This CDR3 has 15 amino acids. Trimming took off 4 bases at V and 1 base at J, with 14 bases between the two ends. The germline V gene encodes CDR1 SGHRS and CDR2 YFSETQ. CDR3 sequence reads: CASSNRPSENTEAFF. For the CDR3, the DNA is TGCGCCAGCAGCAATAGGCCGTCGGAGAACACTGAAGCTTTCTTT.

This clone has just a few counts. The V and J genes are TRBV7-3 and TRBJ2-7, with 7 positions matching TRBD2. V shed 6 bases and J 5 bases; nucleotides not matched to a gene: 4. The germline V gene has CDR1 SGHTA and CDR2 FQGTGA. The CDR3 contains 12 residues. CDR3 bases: TGTGCCAGCAGTAAGGCGGGGGACGAGCAGTACTTC. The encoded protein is CASSKAGDEQYF.

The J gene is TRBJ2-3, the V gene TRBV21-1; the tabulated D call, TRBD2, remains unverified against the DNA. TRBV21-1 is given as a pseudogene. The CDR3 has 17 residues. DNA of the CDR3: TGTGCCAGCAGCTCGTCTTCCGGGAGTCCTAGCACAGATACGCAGTATTTT. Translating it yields CASSSSSGSPSTDTQYF.